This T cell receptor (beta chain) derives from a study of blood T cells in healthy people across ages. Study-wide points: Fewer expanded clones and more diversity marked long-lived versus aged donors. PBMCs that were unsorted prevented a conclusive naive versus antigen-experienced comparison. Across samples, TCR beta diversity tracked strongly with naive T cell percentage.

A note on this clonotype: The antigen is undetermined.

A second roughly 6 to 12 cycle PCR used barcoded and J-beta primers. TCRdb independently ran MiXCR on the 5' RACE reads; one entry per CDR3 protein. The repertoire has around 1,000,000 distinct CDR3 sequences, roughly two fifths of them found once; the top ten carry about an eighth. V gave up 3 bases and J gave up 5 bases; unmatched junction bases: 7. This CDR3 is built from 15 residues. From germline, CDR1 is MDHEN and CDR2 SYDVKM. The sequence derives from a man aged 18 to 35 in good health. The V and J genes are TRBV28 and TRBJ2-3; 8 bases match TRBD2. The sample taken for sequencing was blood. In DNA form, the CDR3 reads TGTGCCAGCAGTTTTAATCGGGGGGGCCTAGATACGCAGTATTTT. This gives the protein CASSFNRGGLDTQYF. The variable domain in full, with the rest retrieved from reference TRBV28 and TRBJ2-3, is DVKVTQSSRYLVKRTGEKVFLECVQDMDHENMFWYRQDPGLGLRLIYFSYDVKMKEKGDIPEGYSVSREKKERFSLILESASTNQTSMYLCASSFNRGGLDTQYFGPGTRLTVL.